Below, 19 T cell receptor beta chains from the same sample are listed, as sequenced in a study of T cells after yellow fever vaccination. TCRdb recomputed calls from the 5' RACE reads with MiXCR, one row per CDR3 protein. The table lists under 600,000 distinct CDR3 sequences, just over 20% of them singletons. This specimen consisted of PBMCs, obtained 21 days after the first yellow fever vaccination. These receptors were obtained from a man between 18 and 35 years old who received the YFV17D yellow fever vaccine.

V is TRBV3-1 and J is TRBJ1-6; weak D call: TRBD1 (6 bases). CDR3 length: 15 residues. V gave up 7 bases and J gave up 7 bases, with 17 bases separating them. CDR1 LGHDT and CDR2 YNNKEL come from the germline V gene (reference sequence). CDR3 sequence: CASKYSGGMNSPLHF. CDR3 nucleotides: TGTGCCAGCAAATACTCTGGGGGCATGAATTCACCCCTCCACTTT.

This chain links TRBV6-1 with TRBJ1-1, with D maybe TRBD1 (5 bases). Germline V gene data show CDR1 as MNHNS and CDR2 as SASEGT. This CDR3 is built from 18 residues. Trimming took off 5 bases at V and 0 bases at J, with 22 bases between the two ends. The CDR3 sequence: CASSPGGLDGLMNTEAFF. The CDR3 DNA sequence: TGTGCCAGCAGTCCGGGGGGTCTGGACGGATTAATGAACACTGAAGCTTTCTTT.

Ten or more counts support this clonotype. The chain carries TRBV5-1 and TRBJ1-6, with D possibly TRBD1 on 5 matching bases. The germline CDR1 and CDR2 sequences are SGHRS and YFSETQ. This CDR3 contains 18 residues. V lost 0 bases and J 0 bases, leaving 13 bases between the germline ends. CDR3 region: CASSLASPGSSYNSPLHF. The DNA of the CDR3 is TGCGCCAGCAGCTTGGCGAGTCCAGGGAGCTCCTATAATTCACCCCTCCACTTT.

The rearrangement joins TRBV4-1 to TRBJ2-5; D call uncertain. The germline gives CDR1 MGHRA, CDR2 YSYEKL. This CDR3 spans 12 amino acids. V dropped 0 bases and J dropped 6 bases, with 5 bases sitting between them. The CDR3 here is CASSQDSKTQYF. In DNA, the CDR3 is TGCGCCAGCAGCCAAGATTCAAAGACCCAGTACTTC.

The V and J genes are TRBV2 and TRBJ1-2; 7 positions agree with TRBD1. This CDR3 comprises 14 residues. After removal of 8 bases from V and 6 bases from J, the junction contained 12 bases not matched to a gene. Germline-derived CDR1 and CDR2 are SNHLY and FYNNEI. The CDR3 DNA is TGTGCCAGCCTAAAAAGGGGACAGTCGGATGGCTACACCTTC. Its protein product is CASLKRGQSDGYTF.

In its sample, this clonotype was seen a few times. This rearrangement joins TRBV5-1 to TRBJ1-4, with D unclear. Germline-derived CDR1 and CDR2 are SGHRS and YFSETQ. V was shortened by 0 bases and J by 8 bases, with 14 bases between the two germline ends. The CDR3 totals 15 residues. CDR3 in amino acids: CASSLEYGVGEKLFF. The CDR3 DNA is TGCGCCAGCAGCTTGGAATATGGAGTTGGGGAAAAACTGTTTTTT.

This clonotype was found a few times. V usage is TRBV4-2 and J usage is TRBJ2-2; D perhaps matches TRBD2 (6 bases). This CDR3 region has 17 residues. Trimming took 1 base from V and 6 from J, leaving 18 bases between them. In germline, CDR1 is LGHNA, CDR2 YNFKEQ. As DNA, the CDR3 is TGTGCCAGCAGCCAAGCTCAGGGACGACTAGAGGCCGGGGAGCTGTTTTTT. Encoded protein: CASSQAQGRLEAGELFF.

This chain connects TRBV5-8 to TRBJ2-7; TRBD1 aligns across 8 bases. The germline gives CDR1 SGHTS, CDR2 YDEGEE. This CDR3 is built from 15 residues. The junction had 6 bases not matched to a gene; V was cut back by 4 bases and J by 0 bases. For the CDR3, the DNA is TGTGCCAGCAGCCGGTGGACAGGGAGCTCCTACGAGCAGTACTTC. This sequence encodes CASSRWTGSSYEQYF.

The genes are TRBV24-1 and TRBJ2-2, with 8 bases lining up with TRBD1. In germline, CDR1 is KGHDR, CDR2 SFDVKD. V dropped 5 bases and J dropped 4; count of bases not matched to a gene: 2. This CDR3 has 14 residues. The chain's CDR3 is CATSAQGVTGELFF. The DNA of the CDR3 is TGTGCCACCAGTGCACAGGGGGTCACCGGGGAGCTGTTTTTT.

The chain employs TRBV12-3 or TRBV12-4 and TRBJ1-1; 10 bases line up with TRBD1. V lost 4 bases and J lost 2; bases outside the gene matches: 7. The CDR3 contains 16 residues. CDR3: CASSSRDRGRNTEAFF. In DNA form, the CDR3 reads TGTGCCAGCAGTTCCCGGGACAGGGGCCGAAACACTGAAGCTTTCTTT.

This chain links TRBV28 with TRBJ2-5, with D maybe TRBD1 (5 bases). Germline lookup yields CDR1 MDHEN and CDR2 SYDVKM. V was shortened by 3 bases and J by 7 bases, with 6 bases between the two germline ends. The CDR3 runs 11 residues. The CDR3 loop is CASSFQGTQYF. In DNA, the CDR3 is TGTGCCAGCAGTTTCCAGGGGACCCAGTACTTC.

The chain uses TRBV2 and TRBJ1-4; D is unresolved. This CDR3 contains 15 residues. CDR1 SNHLY and CDR2 FYNNEI come from the germline V gene. Trimming took 2 bases from V and 4 from J, leaving 11 bases between them. CDR3: CASSEWSSINEKLFF. DNA for the CDR3: TGTGCCAGCAGTGAATGGTCGTCAATTAATGAAAAACTGTTTTTT.

The CDR3 DNA is TGTGCCACCAGCCTAACGGACGGGACCACTAACAATGAGCAGTTCTTC. Protein product: CATSLTDGTTNNEQFF. This chain joins TRBV15 and TRBJ2-1; D tentatively reads TRBD1 or TRBD2 (5 bases each). The CDR3 consists of 16 residues. CDR1 LNHNV and CDR2 YYDKDF come from the germline V gene (reference sequence). V was clipped by 5 bases and J by 5 bases, with 19 bases between them. Together with reference TRBV15 and TRBJ2-1, the CDR3 gives the full variable domain: DAMVIQNPRYQVTQFGKPVTLSCSQTLNHNVMYWYQQKSSQAPKLLFHYYDKDFNNEADTPDNFQSRRPNTSFCFLDIRSPGLGDTAMYLCATSLTDGTTNNEQFFGPGTRLTVL.

The chain joins TRBV20-1 to TRBJ2-1; 15 bases align to TRBD2. The V segment lost 5 bases and the J segment 9 bases; nucleotides outside the gene matches: 8. Germline V gene sequence: CDR1 DFQATT, CDR2 SNEGSKA (reference sequence). This CDR3 spans 15 amino acids. The CDR3 nucleotides read TGCAGTGCTTGGACTAGCGGGGGGGCCTTTGGTGAGCAGTTCTTC. Amino acids: CSAWTSGGAFGEQFF.

This clonotype was counted between two and nine times. The chain carries TRBV7-8 and TRBJ2-5, with TRBD2 identical over 7 bases. Trimming took 5 bases from V and 5 from J; bases not matched to a gene: 8. The CDR3 is 14 amino acids. Germline-derived CDR1 and CDR2 are SGHVS and FQNEAQ. The CDR3 here is CASSVTSLGETQYF. CDR3 bases: TGTGCCAGCAGCGTGACTAGCCTAGGGGAGACCCAGTACTTC.

This clonotype came up a few times. The chain recombines TRBV4-2 with TRBJ2-1; the match to TRBD2 covers 11 bases. Looked up from germline, CDR1 is LGHNA and CDR2 is YNFKEQ. After removal of 5 bases from V and 3 bases from J, the junction contained 12 bases not matched to a gene. This CDR3 is 18 amino acids long. The CDR3 reads CASSDWLAGGVGYNEQFF. CDR3 in DNA: TGTGCCAGCAGCGACTGGCTAGCGGGGGGCGTGGGCTACAATGAGCAGTTCTTC.

This chain connects TRBV5-1 to TRBJ2-5; the match to TRBD2 covers 9 bases. Trimming took 0 bases from V and 1 from J; bases not matched to a gene: 4. The CDR3 has 16 residues. In germline, CDR1 is SGHRS, CDR2 YFSETQ. This CDR3 is CASSLGGLAPQETQYF. The CDR3 bases are TGCGCCAGCAGCTTGGGGGGACTAGCTCCCCAAGAGACCCAGTACTTC.

This clonotype was picked up a small number of times. The chain combines TRBV12-3 or TRBV12-4 with TRBJ2-1; 9 nucleotides align to TRBD2. V trimming: 6 bases; J trimming: 8 bases; junction bases outside the gene matches: 14. The CDR3 length is 16 residues. Here the CDR3 reads CASSSRRGGPIYEQFF. The DNA for the CDR3 is TGTGCCAGCAGCTCCAGGCGGGGGGGGCCTATTTATGAGCAGTTCTTC.

The V and J genes are TRBV7-2 and TRBJ2-3; 14 bases are a match to TRBD2. J was trimmed by 8 bases and V by 5 bases; bases with no gene match: 3. CDR3 length: 14 residues. CDR1 and CDR2 from the germline V gene are SGHTA and FQGNSA. CDR3 sequence (DNA): TGTGCCAGCAGCCAGGGGACTAGCGGGGGTACGCAGTATTTT. This encodes CASSQGTSGGTQYF. Combining the CDR3 with reference TRBV7-2 and TRBJ2-3 gives the whole variable domain GAGVSQSPSNKVTEKGKDVELRCDPISGHTALYWYRQSLGQGLEFLIYFQGNSAPDKSGLPSDRFSAERTGGSVSTLTIQRTQQEDSAVYLCASSQGTSGGTQYFGPGTRLTVL.